The 6 T cell receptor beta chains presented below share a single source sample, sequenced in a study of graft-versus-host responses after intestinal transplantation (dated by TCRdb to about 2021). Libraries came from the immunoSEQ multiplex PCR assay. The clones in this table, taken by TCRdb from immuneACCESS, are in-frame only. Not every clone is retained; where verified, under half of the shortfall comes from an unresolved V gene, and the cause of the rest is unknown. The sample table shows 25,000 to 35,000 clones, and 87% are seen once. The top ten clonotypes cover roughly 10% of the sample. Source: PBMCs, taken around 430 days after intestinal transplantation. These receptors all stem from a human patient who received an intestinal transplant, so some T cells may come from the graft donor.

This chain connects TRBV29-1 to TRBJ2-7, with D possibly being TRBD2 (5 bases). Germline assignment: CDR1 SQVTM and CDR2 ANQGSEA. The length of the CDR3 is 12 residues. The ends were cut back, 0 bases at V and 3 bases at J, with 6 bases in the middle. CDR3 sequence: CSVEESGYEQYF. Written as DNA, the CDR3 is TGCAGCGTTGAAGAGAGCGGCTACGAGCAGTACTTC.

The rearrangement links TRBV6-6 to TRBJ1-5, with TRBD1 matching 7 bases. CDR1 MNHNY and CDR2 SVGAGI come from the germline V gene (reference sequence). Losses at the gene ends were 5 bases for V and 4 bases for J; bases not matched to a gene: 5. The CDR3 consists of 14 residues. Here the CDR3 reads CASSPGTDNQPQHF. Written as DNA, the CDR3 is TGTGCCAGCAGTCCAGGGACAGATAATCAGCCCCAGCATTTT.

The chain recombines TRBV10-3 with TRBJ2-2, with D perhaps matching TRBD1 or TRBD2 (6 bases each). Germline V CDR1 and CDR2: ENHRY, SYGVKD. Trimming removed 2 bases at V and 2 bases at J, with 12 bases between. This CDR3 is built from 16 residues. CDR3 amino acids: CAISERGDTNTGELFF. CDR3 nucleotide sequence: TGTGCCATCAGTGAGAGGGGGGACACCAACACCGGGGAGCTGTTTTTT.

The rearrangement joins TRBV19 to TRBJ2-3, with 11 positions matching TRBD2. The CDR3 consists of 15 residues. With 9 bases clipped from V and 2 bases from J, the junction kept 7 bases outside the gene matches. CDR1 and CDR2 from the germline V gene are LNHDA and SQIVND (reference sequence). The DNA of the CDR3 is TGTGCCAGCCGAAGACTAGCGGGGTTCACAGATACGCAGTATTTT. This sequence encodes CASRRLAGFTDTQYF.

The chain has TRBV5-1 and TRBJ2-1; 7 positions agree with TRBD2. J lost 1 base, V lost 2 bases, and 3 bases had no gene match. This CDR3 is built from 15 residues. In germline, CDR1 is SGHRS, CDR2 YFSETQ. CDR3: CASSFQRDSYNEQFF. CDR3 nucleotides: TGCGCCAGCAGCTTTCAGCGGGATTCCTACAATGAGCAGTTCTTC.

The rearrangement joins TRBV4-1 to TRBJ2-1; D unresolved. CDR1 and CDR2 from the germline V gene are MGHRA and YSYEKL. Trimming shortened V by 5 bases and J by 6 bases, and 5 bases separated the two germline ends. The CDR3 sequence is 11 residues long. CDR3 protein: CASSKGNEQFF. CDR3 sequence (DNA): TGCGCCAGCAGCAAAGGCAATGAGCAGTTCTTC.